This T cell receptor (beta chain) was sequenced in a study of cytomegalovirus exposure and HLA in healthy donors. Losses at the gene ends were 6 bases for V and 2 bases for J; bases not matched to a gene: 13. The CDR3 covers 17 residues. CDR1 is MDHEN, CDR2 SYDVKM, per germline. Regarding this clone: Its specificity is not known.

General study points: A further, later analysis showed that HLA-associated TCR beta chains (compared with equally common others) were more clonally expanded.

The PCR ran on 60 Vbeta and 13 Jbeta primers. Data came from immunoSEQ multiplex PCR; TCRdb stores just in-frame clones and leaves some out. The table records fewer than 250,000 clones, roughly four fifths of them present only once. Specimen: PBMCs. V is TRBV28 and J is TRBJ2-3; 8 bases match TRBD2. The clonotype was recovered from a girl aged 5-17 years in good health and CMV-seronegative. The CDR3 loop reads CASSLIRVSGNTDTQYF. The CDR3 DNA reads as TGTGCCAGCAGCCTAATCCGGGTTAGCGGGAACACAGATACGCAGTATTTT. The full variable domain, with the rest looked up from reference TRBV28 and TRBJ2-3, is DVKVTQSSRYLVKRTGEKVFLECVQDMDHENMFWYRQDPGLGLRLIYFSYDVKMKEKGDIPEGYSVSREKKERFSLILESASTNQTSMYLCASSLIRVSGNTDTQYFGPGTRLTVL.